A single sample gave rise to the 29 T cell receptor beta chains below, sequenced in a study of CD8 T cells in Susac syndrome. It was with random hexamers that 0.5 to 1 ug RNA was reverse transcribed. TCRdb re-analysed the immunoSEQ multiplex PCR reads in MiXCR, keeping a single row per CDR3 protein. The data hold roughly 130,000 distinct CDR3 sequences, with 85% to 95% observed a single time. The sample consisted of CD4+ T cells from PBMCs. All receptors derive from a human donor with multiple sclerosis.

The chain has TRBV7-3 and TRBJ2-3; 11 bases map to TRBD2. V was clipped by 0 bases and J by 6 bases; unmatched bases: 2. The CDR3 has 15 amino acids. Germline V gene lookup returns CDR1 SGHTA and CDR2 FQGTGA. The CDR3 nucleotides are TGTGCCAGCAGCTTAACGCCTAGCGGGAGGGATACGCAGTATTTT. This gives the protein CASSLTPSGRDTQYF.

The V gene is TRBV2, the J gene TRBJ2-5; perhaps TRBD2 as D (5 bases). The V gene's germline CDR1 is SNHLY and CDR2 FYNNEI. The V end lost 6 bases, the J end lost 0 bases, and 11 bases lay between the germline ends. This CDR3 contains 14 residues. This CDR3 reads CASRDGKYQETQYF. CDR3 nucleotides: TGTGCCAGCAGAGACGGGAAGTACCAAGAGACCCAGTACTTC.

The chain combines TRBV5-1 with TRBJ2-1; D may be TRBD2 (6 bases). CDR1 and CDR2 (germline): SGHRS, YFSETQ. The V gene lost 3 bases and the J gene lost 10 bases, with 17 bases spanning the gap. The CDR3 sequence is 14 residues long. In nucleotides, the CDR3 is TGCGCCAGCAGCTCCGGGACTCAAAGCTGGGAGCAGTTCTTC. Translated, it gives CASSSGTQSWEQFF.

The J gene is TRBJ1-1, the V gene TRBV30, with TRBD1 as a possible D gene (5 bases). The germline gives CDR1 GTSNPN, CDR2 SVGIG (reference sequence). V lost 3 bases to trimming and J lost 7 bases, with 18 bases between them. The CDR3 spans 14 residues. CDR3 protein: CAWSVRAWGDEAFF. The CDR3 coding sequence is TGTGCCTGGAGCGTAAGGGCGTGGGGGGATGAAGCTTTCTTT.

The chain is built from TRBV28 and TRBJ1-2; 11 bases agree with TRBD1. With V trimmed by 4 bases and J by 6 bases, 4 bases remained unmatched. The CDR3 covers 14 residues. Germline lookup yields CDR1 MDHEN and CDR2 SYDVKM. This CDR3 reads CASSSLGQGDGYTF. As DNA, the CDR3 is TGTGCCAGCAGTTCTCTGGGACAGGGGGATGGCTACACCTTC.

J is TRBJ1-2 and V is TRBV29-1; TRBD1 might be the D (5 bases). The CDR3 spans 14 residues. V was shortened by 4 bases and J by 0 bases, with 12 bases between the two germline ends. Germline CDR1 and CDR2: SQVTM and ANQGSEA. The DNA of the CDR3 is TGCAGCGTTGCAGGGACCAAAACTAACTATGGCTACACCTTC. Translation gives CSVAGTKTNYGYTF.

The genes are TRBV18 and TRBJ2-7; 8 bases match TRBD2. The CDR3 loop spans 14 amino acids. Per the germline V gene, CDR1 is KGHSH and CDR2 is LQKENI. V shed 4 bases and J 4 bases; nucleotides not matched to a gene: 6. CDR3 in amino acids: CASSLREGLYEQYF. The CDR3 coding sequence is TGTGCCAGCTCACTCCGGGAGGGCCTTTACGAGCAGTACTTC.

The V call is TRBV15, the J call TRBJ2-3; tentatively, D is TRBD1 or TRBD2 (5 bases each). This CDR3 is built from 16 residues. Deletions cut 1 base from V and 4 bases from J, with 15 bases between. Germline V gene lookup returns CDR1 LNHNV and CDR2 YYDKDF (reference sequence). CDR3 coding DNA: TGTGCCACCAGCAGAGTGGGGACGGACGGCGCAGATACGCAGTATTTT. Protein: CATSRVGTDGADTQYF.

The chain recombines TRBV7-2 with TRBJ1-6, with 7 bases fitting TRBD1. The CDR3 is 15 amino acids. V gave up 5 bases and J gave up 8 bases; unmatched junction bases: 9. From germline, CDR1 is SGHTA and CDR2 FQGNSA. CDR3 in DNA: TGTGCCAGCAGCCGAACGACAGGGTTAGATTCACCCCTCCACTTT. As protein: CASSRTTGLDSPLHF.

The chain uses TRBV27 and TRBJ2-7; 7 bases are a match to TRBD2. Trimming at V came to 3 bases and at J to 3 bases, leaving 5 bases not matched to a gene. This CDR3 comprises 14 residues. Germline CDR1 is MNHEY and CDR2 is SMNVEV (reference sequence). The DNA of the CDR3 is TGTGCCAGCAGTTTTATGACGGGAGGCTACGAGCAGTACTTC. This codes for CASSFMTGGYEQYF.

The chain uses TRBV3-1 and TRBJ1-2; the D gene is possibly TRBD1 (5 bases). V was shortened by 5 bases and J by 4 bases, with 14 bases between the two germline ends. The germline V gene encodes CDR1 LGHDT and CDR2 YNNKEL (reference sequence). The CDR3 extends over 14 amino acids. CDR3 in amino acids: CASSSVTASYGYTF. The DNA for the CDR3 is TGTGCCAGCAGCTCAGTGACAGCAAGCTATGGCTACACCTTC. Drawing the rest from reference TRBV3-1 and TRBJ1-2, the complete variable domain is DTAVSQTPKYLVTQMGNDKSIKCEQNLGHDTMYWYKQDSKKFLKIMFSYNNKELIINETVPNRFSPKSPDKAHLNLHINSLELGDSAVYFCASSSVTASYGYTFGSGTRLTVV.

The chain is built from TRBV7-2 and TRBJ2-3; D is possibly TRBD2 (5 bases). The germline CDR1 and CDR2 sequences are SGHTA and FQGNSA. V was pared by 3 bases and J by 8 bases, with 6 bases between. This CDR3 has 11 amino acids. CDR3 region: CASSFGGTQYF. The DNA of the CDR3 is TGTGCCAGCAGCTTCGGAGGTACGCAGTATTTT.

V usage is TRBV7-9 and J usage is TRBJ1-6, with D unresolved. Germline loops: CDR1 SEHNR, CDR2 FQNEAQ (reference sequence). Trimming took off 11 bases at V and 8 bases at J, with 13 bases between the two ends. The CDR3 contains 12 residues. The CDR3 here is CAPEVLDSPLHF. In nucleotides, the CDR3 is TGTGCCCCAGAGGTTTTGGATTCACCCCTCCACTTT.

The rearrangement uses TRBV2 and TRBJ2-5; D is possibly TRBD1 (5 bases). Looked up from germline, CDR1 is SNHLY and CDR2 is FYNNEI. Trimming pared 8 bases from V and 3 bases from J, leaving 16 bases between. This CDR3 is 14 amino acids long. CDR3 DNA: TGTGCCAGCCATCTCGCTAGGGGCGAAGAGACCCAGTACTTC. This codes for CASHLARGEETQYF.

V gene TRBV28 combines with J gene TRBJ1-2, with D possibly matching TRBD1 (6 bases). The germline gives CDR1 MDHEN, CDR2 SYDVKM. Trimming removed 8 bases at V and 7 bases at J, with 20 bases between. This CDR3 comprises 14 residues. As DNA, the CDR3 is TGTGCCAGCGCCCCAACAGGGTTCCTTCTTGGCTACACCTTC. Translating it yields CASAPTGFLLGYTF.

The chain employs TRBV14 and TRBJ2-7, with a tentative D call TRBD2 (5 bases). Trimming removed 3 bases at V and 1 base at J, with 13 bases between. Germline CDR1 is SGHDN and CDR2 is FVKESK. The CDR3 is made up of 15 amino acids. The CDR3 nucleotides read TGTGCCAGCAGCCATTTCCAGCGGCCTTCCTACGAGCAGTACTTC. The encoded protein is CASSHFQRPSYEQYF.

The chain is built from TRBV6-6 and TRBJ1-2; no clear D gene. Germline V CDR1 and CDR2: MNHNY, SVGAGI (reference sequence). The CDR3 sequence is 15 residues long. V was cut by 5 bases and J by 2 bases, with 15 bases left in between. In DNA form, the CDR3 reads TGTGCCAGCAGTCCAAACAGTAACCTAAACTATGGCTACACCTTC. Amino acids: CASSPNSNLNYGYTF.

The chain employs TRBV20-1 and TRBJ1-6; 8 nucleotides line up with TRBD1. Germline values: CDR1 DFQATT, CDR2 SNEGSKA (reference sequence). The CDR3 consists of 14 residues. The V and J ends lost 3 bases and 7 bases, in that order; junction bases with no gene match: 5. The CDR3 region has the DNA TGCAGTGCTAGTCGGACAGGGATGAATTCACCCCTCCACTTT. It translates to CSASRTGMNSPLHF.

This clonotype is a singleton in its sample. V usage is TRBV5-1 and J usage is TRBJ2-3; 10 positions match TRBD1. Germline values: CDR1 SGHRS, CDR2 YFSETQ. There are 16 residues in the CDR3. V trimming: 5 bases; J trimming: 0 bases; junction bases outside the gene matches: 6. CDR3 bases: TGCGCCAGCAGAAGACAGGGGGCGCGGAGCACAGATACGCAGTATTTT. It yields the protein CASRRQGARSTDTQYF.

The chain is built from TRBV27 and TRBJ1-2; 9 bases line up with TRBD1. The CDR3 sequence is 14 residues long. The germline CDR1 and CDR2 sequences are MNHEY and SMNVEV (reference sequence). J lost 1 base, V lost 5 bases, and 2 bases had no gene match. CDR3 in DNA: TGTGCCAGCAGTCGGACAGGGGTTAACTATGGCTACACCTTC. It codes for CASSRTGVNYGYTF.

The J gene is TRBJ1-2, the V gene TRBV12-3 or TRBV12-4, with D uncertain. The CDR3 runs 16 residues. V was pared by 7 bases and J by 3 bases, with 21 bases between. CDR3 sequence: CASTFMRSSQDYGYTF. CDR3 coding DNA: TGTGCCAGCACCTTCATGCGTAGCAGCCAAGACTATGGCTACACCTTC.

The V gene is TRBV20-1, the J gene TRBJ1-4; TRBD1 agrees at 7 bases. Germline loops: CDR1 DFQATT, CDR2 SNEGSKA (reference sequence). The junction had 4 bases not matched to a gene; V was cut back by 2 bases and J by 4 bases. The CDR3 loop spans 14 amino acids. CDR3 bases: TGCAGTGCTAGATCACAGGGGTTTAATGAAAAACTGTTTTTT. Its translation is CSARSQGFNEKLFF.

The CDR3 sequence: CAWSKDTDTQYF. Written as DNA, the CDR3 is TGTGCCTGGAGTAAGGACACAGATACGCAGTATTTT. This chain connects TRBV30 to TRBJ2-3; no clear D. The CDR3 covers 12 residues. Trimming took 2 bases from V and 2 from J, leaving 5 bases between them. Germline V gene sequence: CDR1 GTSNPN, CDR2 SVGIG (reference sequence).

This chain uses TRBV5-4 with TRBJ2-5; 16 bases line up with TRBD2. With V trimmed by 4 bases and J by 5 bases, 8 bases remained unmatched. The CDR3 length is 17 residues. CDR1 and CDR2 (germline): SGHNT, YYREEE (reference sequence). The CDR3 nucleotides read TGTGCCAGCAGCCGCGGGACTAGCGGGGGGGCGGGGGAGACCCAGTACTTC. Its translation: CASSRGTSGGAGETQYF.

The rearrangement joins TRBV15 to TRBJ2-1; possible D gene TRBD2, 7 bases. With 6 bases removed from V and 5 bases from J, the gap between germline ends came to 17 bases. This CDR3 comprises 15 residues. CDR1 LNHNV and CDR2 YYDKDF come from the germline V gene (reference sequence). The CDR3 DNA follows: TGTGCCACCAGAGAGGGGGGCGGGGGAAACAATGAGCAGTTCTTC. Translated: CATREGGGGNNEQFF.

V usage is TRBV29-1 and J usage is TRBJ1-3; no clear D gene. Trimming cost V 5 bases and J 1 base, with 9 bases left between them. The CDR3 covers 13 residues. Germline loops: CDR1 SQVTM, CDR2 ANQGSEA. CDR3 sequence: CSVKLGSGNTIYF. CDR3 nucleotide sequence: TGCAGCGTTAAACTAGGTTCTGGAAACACCATATATTTT.

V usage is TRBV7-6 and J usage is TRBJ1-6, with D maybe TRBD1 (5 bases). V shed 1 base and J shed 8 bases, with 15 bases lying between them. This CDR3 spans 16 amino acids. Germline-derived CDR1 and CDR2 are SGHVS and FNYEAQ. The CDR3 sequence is CASSLVGGRTDSPLHF. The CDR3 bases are TGTGCCAGCAGCTTAGTGGGGGGACGGACCGATTCACCCCTCCACTTT.

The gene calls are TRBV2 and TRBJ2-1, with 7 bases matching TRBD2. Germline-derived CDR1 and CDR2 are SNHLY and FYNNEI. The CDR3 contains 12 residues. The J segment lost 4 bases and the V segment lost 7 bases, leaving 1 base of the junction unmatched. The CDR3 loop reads CASNGGYNEQFF. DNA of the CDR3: TGTGCCAGCAACGGGGGGTACAATGAGCAGTTCTTC.

CDR3 protein: CASRSGTAGNTIYF. DNA of the CDR3: TGTGCCAGCAGGTCCGGGACAGCTGGAAACACCATATATTTT. The genes are TRBV2 and TRBJ1-3; TRBD1 matches at 7 bases. V was clipped by 6 bases and J by 2 bases; unmatched bases: 4. Germline CDR1 reads SNHLY; CDR2 reads FYNNEI. The CDR3 is 14 amino acids. The whole variable domain, remainder taken from reference TRBV2 and TRBJ1-3, is EPEVTQTPSHQVTQMGQEVILRCVPISNHLYFYWYRQILGQKVEFLVSFYNNEISEKSEIFDDQFSVERPDGSNFTLKIRSTKLEDSAMYFCASRSGTAGNTIYFGEGSWLTVV.